These 20 T cell receptor beta chains were sequenced from one sample in a study of CD8 T cells in Susac syndrome. RNA totalling 0.5 to 1 ug underwent reverse transcription with random hexamers. One entry per CDR3 protein, called by TCRdb with MiXCR from the immunoSEQ multiplex PCR reads. The repertoire holds approximately 150,000 distinct CDR3 sequences, over 85% seen once, with 0.13% in the top ten. The sample comprised CD4+ T cells from PBMCs. Receptors were obtained from a human donor in good health.

The chain links TRBV29-1 to TRBJ1-2; D is undetermined. V gave up 4 bases and J gave up 2 bases, with 8 bases separating them. The CDR3 runs 12 residues. Germline CDR1 is SQVTM and CDR2 is ANQGSEA. CDR3 residues: CSVGGQNYGYTF. The CDR3, as DNA: TGCAGCGTTGGCGGGCAAAACTATGGCTACACCTTC.

This sequence joins TRBV4-2 and TRBJ2-5, with 13 bases lining up with TRBD2. Germline V CDR1 and CDR2: LGHNA, YNFKEQ. This CDR3 is 16 amino acids long. After removal of 4 bases from V and 2 bases from J, the junction contained 4 bases not matched to a gene. CDR3 amino acids: CASSLRLAGGQETQYF. The CDR3 bases are TGTGCCAGCAGCCTCCGACTAGCGGGGGGACAAGAGACCCAGTACTTC.

The gene calls are TRBV20-1 and TRBJ1-2; 11 bases align to TRBD1. The CDR3 loop spans 13 amino acids. CDR1 and CDR2 from the germline V gene are DFQATT and SNEGSKA (reference sequence). J lost 4 bases, V lost 6 bases, and 4 bases had no gene match. CDR3 region: CSAPGTGGYGYTF. CDR3 nucleotide sequence: TGCAGTGCACCCGGGACAGGGGGCTATGGCTACACCTTC.

The chain combines TRBV29-1 with TRBJ2-3; 10 bases are shared with TRBD2. V was pared by 6 bases and J by 4 bases, with 4 bases of the junction left unmatched. This CDR3 spans 13 amino acids. Germline V gene sequence: CDR1 SQVTM, CDR2 ANQGSEA. The CDR3 reads CSVVAGGADTQYF. In nucleotides, the CDR3 is TGCAGCGTGGTAGCGGGGGGAGCAGATACGCAGTATTTT.

The chain combines TRBV20-1 with TRBJ1-2; D remains unclear. Germline V CDR1 and CDR2: DFQATT, SNEGSKA (reference sequence). This CDR3 region has 15 residues. V was shortened by 0 bases and J by 3 bases, with 14 bases between the two germline ends. CDR3 in amino acids: CSARDPSGSDYGYTF. The CDR3 DNA reads as TGCAGTGCTAGAGATCCCTCCGGATCTGACTATGGCTACACCTTC.

This chain joins TRBV15 and TRBJ1-2, with TRBD1 matching 7 bases. With 4 bases clipped from V and 2 bases from J, the junction kept 1 base outside the gene matches. Germline lookup yields CDR1 LNHNV and CDR2 YYDKDF (reference sequence). This CDR3 comprises 13 residues. Written as DNA, the CDR3 is TGTGCCACCAGCATACAGGGGAACTATGGCTACACCTTC. Its protein is CATSIQGNYGYTF.

V is TRBV6-1 and J is TRBJ2-3; D possibly corresponds to TRBD1 (5 bases). The CDR3 consists of 15 residues. Germline V gene sequence: CDR1 MNHNS, CDR2 SASEGT. V was clipped by 3 bases and J by 0 bases, with 10 bases between them. CDR3 DNA: TGTGCCAGCAGTGAGCAGGGAATCAGCACAGATACGCAGTATTTT. Residues: CASSEQGISTDTQYF.

The V gene is TRBV29-1, the J gene TRBJ2-6; D might be TRBD1 or TRBD2, each matching 5 bases. The V and J ends lost 4 bases and 2 bases respectively, with 12 bases between them. This CDR3 is built from 15 residues. Per germline, CDR1 SQVTM and CDR2 ANQGSEA. CDR3: CSVGVGAAGANVLTF. The DNA of the CDR3 is TGCAGCGTTGGTGTCGGGGCAGCTGGGGCCAACGTCCTGACTTTC.

CDR3 nucleotide sequence: TGCAGCGTTGGCGGGGACAGGGGCGTATACAATGAGCAGTTCTTC. The encoded protein is CSVGGDRGVYNEQFF. This chain joins TRBV29-1 and TRBJ2-1, with TRBD1 matching over 10 bases. The junction had 7 bases not matched to a gene; V was cut back by 4 bases and J by 4 bases. This CDR3 has 15 residues. CDR1 and CDR2 from the germline V gene are SQVTM and ANQGSEA.

The table lists this clonotype with a count of one. The V gene is TRBV11-1, the J gene TRBJ2-6, with 14 bases lining up with TRBD2. Trimming cost V 5 bases and J 0 bases; bases outside gene matches: 9. CDR1 is SGHAT, CDR2 FQDESV, per germline (reference sequence). This CDR3 spans 20 amino acids. The CDR3 loop reads CASSPGLAGGRFSGANVLTF. The CDR3 nucleotides are TGTGCCAGCAGCCCAGGACTAGCGGGGGGACGATTCTCTGGGGCCAACGTCCTGACTTTC. Full variable domain (outside the CDR3, taken from reference TRBV11-1 and TRBJ2-6): EAEVAQSPRYKITEKSQAVAFWCDPISGHATLYWYRQILGQGPELLVQFQDESVVDDSQLPKDRFSAERLKGVDSTLKIQPAELGDSAMYLCASSPGLAGGRFSGANVLTFGAGSRLTVL.

With regard to this clonotype: An end of the junction does not agree with germline; a read error may underlie this. The rearrangement uses TRBV6-6 and TRBJ1-4; D gene uncertain. This CDR3 region has 15 residues. CDR1 and CDR2 (germline): MNHNY, SVGAGI (reference sequence). This CDR3 reads CASSYSVRGEGTMIF. CDR3 nucleotide sequence: TGTGCCAGCAGTTACTCGGTTCGTGGTGAGGGAACAATGATTTTT.

J is TRBJ2-1 and V is TRBV2; TRBD1 aligns across 7 bases. Germline V gene sequence: CDR1 SNHLY, CDR2 FYNNEI. V gave up 5 bases and J gave up 10 bases; unmatched junction bases: 11. This CDR3 has 14 residues. CDR3 coding DNA: TGTGCCAGCAGTATCGAGACAGGGTTTGGGGAGCAGTTCTTC. Translation: CASSIETGFGEQFF.

The chain couples TRBV7-3 to TRBJ2-5; D call uncertain. The ends were cut back, 5 bases at V and 3 bases at J, with 10 bases in the middle. This CDR3 has 13 amino acids. Germline CDR1 and CDR2: SGHTA and FQGTGA. Here the CDR3 DNA reads TGTGCCAGCAGCCCAAACGGAGAAGAGACCCAGTACTTC. It specifies CASSPNGEETQYF.

A single count supports this clonotype. The chain combines TRBV27 with TRBJ2-4, with D maybe TRBD2 (5 bases). The CDR3 length is 17 residues. Germline loops: CDR1 MNHEY, CDR2 SMNVEV (reference sequence). Trimming pared 8 bases from V and 1 base from J, leaving 21 bases between. Written as DNA, the CDR3 is TGTGCCAGCCAACCCTCGTGGGGAGTGGCGGCCAAAAACATTCAGTACTTC. It specifies CASQPSWGVAAKNIQYF.

The chain employs TRBV12-3 or TRBV12-4 and TRBJ2-3; possibly TRBD2 for D (6 bases). Trimming cost V 3 bases and J 4 bases, with 11 bases left between them. This CDR3 has 14 amino acids. The CDR3, as DNA: TGTGCCAGCAGTTTGACTAGTTATTCAGATACGCAGTATTTT. Translation: CASSLTSYSDTQYF.

The gene calls are TRBV3-1 and TRBJ1-4; 10 nucleotides line up with TRBD1. This CDR3 contains 16 residues. J lost 5 bases, V lost 5 bases, and 8 bases had no gene match. CDR1 LGHDT and CDR2 YNNKEL come from the germline V gene (reference sequence). As DNA, the CDR3 is TGTGCCAGCAGCATTTATGGACAGGGGGGAAATGAAAAACTGTTTTTT. Encoded protein: CASSIYGQGGNEKLFF. The full variable domain, its missing parts supplied by reference TRBV3-1 and TRBJ1-4, is DTAVSQTPKYLVTQMGNDKSIKCEQNLGHDTMYWYKQDSKKFLKIMFSYNNKELIINETVPNRFSPKSPDKAHLNLHINSLELGDSAVYFCASSIYGQGGNEKLFFGSGTQLSVL.

The chain links TRBV5-1 to TRBJ1-2, with D perhaps matching TRBD1 (5 bases). There are 14 residues in the CDR3. Trimming cost V 4 bases and J 5 bases, with 15 bases left between them. Germline lookup yields CDR1 SGHRS and CDR2 YFSETQ. Here the CDR3 reads CASSTRDWGYGYTF. The CDR3 DNA follows: TGCGCCAGCAGCACTAGGGACTGGGGGTATGGCTACACCTTC.

The table lists this clonotype with a few counts. V is TRBV4-2 and J is TRBJ2-6; the match to TRBD2 covers 7 bases. This CDR3 has 15 residues. V lost 4 bases to trimming and J lost 0 bases; unmatched junction nucleotides: 0. From germline, CDR1 is LGHNA and CDR2 YNFKEQ. For the CDR3, the DNA is TGTGCCAGCAGCCCGGGGGGCTCTGGGGCCAACGTCCTGACTTTC. It encodes CASSPGGSGANVLTF.

This chain joins TRBV20-1 and TRBJ1-1, with no clear D. The CDR3 loop spans 13 amino acids. Deletions cut 1 base from V and 0 bases from J, with 6 bases between. CDR1 and CDR2 (germline): DFQATT, SNEGSKA (reference sequence). CDR3 region: CSARVRVNTEAFF. The CDR3 DNA reads as TGCAGTGCTAGAGTGAGGGTGAACACTGAAGCTTTCTTT.

V and J are TRBV6-1 and TRBJ1-4, with D hard to call. Germline V gene lookup returns CDR1 MNHNS and CDR2 SASEGT. The CDR3 contains 16 residues. V lost 7 bases and J 7 bases, leaving 22 bases between the germline ends. CDR3 sequence: CASKNSALQSFEKLFF. The CDR3 region has the DNA TGTGCCAGCAAGAATTCGGCCCTGCAGTCTTTTGAAAAACTGTTTTTT.